A single sample is the source of the 14 T cell receptor beta chains below, sequenced in a study of blood T cells in healthy people across ages. The second PCR ran roughly 7 to 12 cycles with a sample-barcoded 5' primer and J-beta primers. TCRdb re-called the 5' RACE reads through MiXCR, storing one row per CDR3 protein. The table lists about 640,000 distinct CDR3 sequences, approximately 30% of them singletons. Material: blood. The receptor set was obtained from a woman older than 75 in good health.

This clonotype has ten or more counts. V is TRBV6-6 and J is TRBJ1-4; D remains unclear. CDR1 and CDR2 (germline): MNHNY, SVGAGI (reference sequence). V lost 2 bases to trimming and J lost 8 bases, with 9 bases between them. The CDR3 length is 13 residues. As DNA, the CDR3 is TGTGCCAGCAGTTACGAACGGTTCGAAAAACTGTTTTTT. It specifies CASSYERFEKLFF.

This clonotype was picked up many times. The chain recombines TRBV20-1 with TRBJ2-5, with D perhaps TRBD1 (6 bases). The V gene's germline CDR1 is DFQATT and CDR2 SNEGSKA (reference sequence). The CDR3 is 15 amino acids. Trimming stripped 3 bases from V and 3 bases from J, with 17 bases between. The CDR3 loop is CSASVLGQWEETQYF. Written as DNA, the CDR3 is TGCAGTGCTAGCGTATTAGGACAGTGGGAAGAGACCCAGTACTTC.

This clonotype was seen at least ten times. The chain is built from TRBV6-5 and TRBJ2-2, with D maybe TRBD1 (6 bases). Per the germline V gene, CDR1 is MNHEY and CDR2 is SVGAGI. This CDR3 is built from 15 residues. Trimming removed 8 bases at V and 2 bases at J, with 15 bases between. The CDR3 DNA sequence: TGTGCCAGCGGGGGCAGTGGGTTCAACACCGGGGAGCTGTTTTTT. It is translated as CASGGSGFNTGELFF.

The gene calls are TRBV20-1 and TRBJ2-1, with D perhaps given as TRBD1 or TRBD2 (5 bases each). V shed 3 bases and J shed 10 bases, with 7 bases lying between them. The CDR3 is 10 amino acids. Germline V gene data show CDR1 as DFQATT and CDR2 as SNEGSKA (reference sequence). The CDR3 protein is CSASWGEQFF. The CDR3 nucleotides are TGCAGTGCTAGCTGGGGGGAGCAGTTCTTC.

This rearrangement joins TRBV7-8 to TRBJ1-2; D may be TRBD1 (5 bases). The CDR3 runs to 12 residues. Per germline, CDR1 SGHVS and CDR2 FQNEAQ. Trimming shortened V by 0 bases and J by 8 bases, and 7 bases separated the two germline ends. The DNA of the CDR3 is TGTGCCAGCAGCTTAGCGGCAGGGGGCTACACCTTC. Protein product: CASSLAAGGYTF.

About this clonotype: One base away lies a much larger clone, so this may be a sequencing read error. This chain links TRBV6-1 with TRBJ2-5; 10 positions match TRBD1. Per the germline V gene, CDR1 is MNHNS and CDR2 is SASEGT. CDR3 size: 16 residues. The chain's CDR3 is CDSIEEGTGVLQTQYF. The DNA of the CDR3 is TGTGACAGCATTGAAGAAGGGACAGGGGTTTTGCAGACCCAGTACTTC.

The gene calls are TRBV9 and TRBJ1-2; D might be TRBD1 (6 bases). V was trimmed by 4 bases and J by 9 bases, leaving 19 bases between them. This CDR3 has 14 amino acids. Germline V gene lookup returns CDR1 SGDLS and CDR2 YYNGEE. The CDR3 region has the DNA TGTGCCAGCAGCTCTACCCAGGGGTGTTTGAGCTACACCTTC. Its protein is CASSSTQGCLSYTF.

The rearrangement links TRBV5-1 to TRBJ2-1; the D is unclear. The length of the CDR3 is 12 residues. The ends were cut back, 0 bases at V and 8 bases at J, with 6 bases in the middle. The germline V gene has CDR1 SGHRS and CDR2 YFSETQ. CDR3 region: CASSLGEYEQFF. CDR3 DNA: TGCGCCAGCAGCTTGGGGGAATATGAGCAGTTCTTC. The entire variable domain, with the rest obtained from reference TRBV5-1 and TRBJ2-1, is as follows: KAGVTQTPRYLIKTRGQQVTLSCSPISGHRSVSWYQQTPGQGLQFLFEYFSETQRNKGNFPGRFSGRQFSNSRSEMNVSTLELGDSALYLCASSLGEYEQFFGPGTRLTVL.

With respect to this clonotype: The limits of the CDR3 on the DNA are not certain, so only TCRdb's listed CDR3 is given. The rearrangement links TRBV9 to TRBJ1-1; the table calls TRBD1, which could not be checked here. CDR1 is SGDLS and CDR2 is YYNGEE in the germline V gene. The CDR3 totals 17 residues, both ends included. The CDR3: CASSFGPGRRMNTEAFF.

The chain combines TRBV30 with TRBJ1-2, with unresolved D. Trimming took off 3 bases at V and 4 bases at J, with 9 bases between the two ends. Germline V gives CDR1 GTSNPN, CDR2 SVGIG (reference sequence). The CDR3 covers 12 residues. CDR3: CAWRRGAYGYTF. The CDR3, as DNA: TGTGCCTGGAGGCGAGGCGCCTATGGCTACACCTTC.

V gene TRBV6-5 combines with J gene TRBJ2-1; D possibly uses TRBD1 or TRBD2 (5 bases each). Trimming removed 6 bases at V and 2 bases at J, with 14 bases between. Looked up from germline, CDR1 is MNHEY and CDR2 is SVGAGI. This CDR3 contains 15 residues. The CDR3 nucleotides read TGTGCCAGCAGGCCCCCAGGGAGCCCCTACAATGAGCAGTTCTTC. This codes for CASRPPGSPYNEQFF.

This clonotype was seen many times. The V gene is TRBV13, the J gene TRBJ2-7; TRBD1 matches at 7 bases. CDR1 is PRHDT, CDR2 FYEKMQ, per germline (reference sequence). V shed 4 bases and J 5 bases; nucleotides not matched to a gene: 11. This CDR3 comprises 15 residues. The CDR3, as DNA: TGTGCCAGCAGCTCGTGGACAGGTCTGAGGGACGAGCAGTACTTC. Translating gives CASSSWTGLRDEQYF.

This rearrangement joins TRBV5-5 to TRBJ1-5, with D perhaps matching TRBD1 (6 bases). Deletions cut 4 bases from V and 4 bases from J, with 12 bases between. This CDR3 spans 14 amino acids. Germline V gene sequence: CDR1 SGHKS, CDR2 YYEKEE (reference sequence). CDR3 in amino acids: CASSVLTGNQPQHF. The CDR3 DNA sequence: TGTGCCAGCAGCGTATTAACAGGGAATCAGCCCCAGCATTTT.

This clonotype was counted only a few times. The V gene is TRBV4-2, the J gene TRBJ1-2, with D perhaps matching TRBD1 (5 bases). The germline CDR1 and CDR2 sequences are LGHNA and YNFKEQ. This CDR3 is built from 18 residues. V lost 0 bases and J 4 bases, leaving 21 bases between the germline ends. CDR3 nucleotides: TGTGCCAGCAGCCAAGATATGGTAAGGGACGGATCGACCTATGGCTACACCTTC. Amino acids: CASSQDMVRDGSTYGYTF.